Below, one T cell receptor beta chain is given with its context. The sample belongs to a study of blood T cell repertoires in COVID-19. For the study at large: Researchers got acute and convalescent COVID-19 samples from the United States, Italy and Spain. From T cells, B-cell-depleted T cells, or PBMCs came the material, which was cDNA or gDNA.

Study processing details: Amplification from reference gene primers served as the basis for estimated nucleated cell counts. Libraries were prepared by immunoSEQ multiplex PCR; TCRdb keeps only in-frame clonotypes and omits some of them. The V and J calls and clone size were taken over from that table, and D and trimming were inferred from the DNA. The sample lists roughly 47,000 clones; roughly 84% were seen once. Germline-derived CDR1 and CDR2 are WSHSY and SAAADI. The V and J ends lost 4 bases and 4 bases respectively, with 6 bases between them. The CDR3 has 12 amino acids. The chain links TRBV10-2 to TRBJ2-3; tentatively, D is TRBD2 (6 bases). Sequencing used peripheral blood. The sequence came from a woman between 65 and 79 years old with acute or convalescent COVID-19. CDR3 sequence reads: CASSGGADTQYF. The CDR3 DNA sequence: TGCGCCAGCAGTGGGGGGGCAGATACGCAGTATTTT.